The 32 T cell receptor beta chains presented below share a single source sample, sequenced in a study of CD8+ T cells in alopecia areata. Isolated RNA was reverse transcribed into cDNA used as the sequencing template. Some clones are missing from TCRdb's copy, which holds only in-frame ones; the method was immunoSEQ multiplex PCR. The sample includes about 76,000 clones, approximately 66% of them seen just once. Described treatment: oral pan-JAK inhibitor, 5-10 mg twice daily. Specimen: CD8+ T cells sorted from blood, collected at week 24, from a patient treated with tofacitinib. Every receptor here comes from a human donor with alopecia areata.

The chain carries TRBV4-1 and TRBJ2-3; no definite D call. Trimming pared 1 base from V and 5 bases from J, leaving 13 bases between. There are 15 residues in the CDR3. Germline loops: CDR1 MGHRA, CDR2 YSYEKL. CDR3 nucleotide sequence: TGCGCCAGCAGCCAAGTAGTGACTTCTGAAGATACGCAGTATTTT. Translation gives CASSQVVTSEDTQYF.

V gene TRBV27 combines with J gene TRBJ1-1; 9 bases are a match to TRBD1. Trimming at V came to 5 bases and at J to 4 bases, leaving 5 bases not matched to a gene. CDR1 and CDR2 from the germline V gene are MNHEY and SMNVEV (reference sequence). The CDR3 has 14 residues. DNA of the CDR3: TGTGCCAGCAGTGTACAGGGGGCGAGCACTGAAGCTTTCTTT. Translating it yields CASSVQGASTEAFF.

V gene TRBV7-7 combines with J gene TRBJ2-1; a possible D gene is TRBD2 (5 bases). The germline CDR1 and CDR2 sequences are SSHAT and FNYEAQ (reference sequence). The CDR3 length is 15 residues. V was trimmed by 2 bases and J by 8 bases, leaving 16 bases between them. Here the CDR3 DNA reads TGTGCCAGCAGCTTATCTCCTAGCATCAAGGATGAGCAGTTCTTC. Protein: CASSLSPSIKDEQFF.

The CDR3 spells CSAEDRDDEQFF. The DNA of the CDR3 is TGCAGCGCAGAAGACAGGGACGATGAGCAGTTCTTC. This chain links TRBV29-1 with TRBJ2-1, with TRBD1 matching 7 bases. The CDR3 is made up of 12 amino acids. After removal of 7 bases from V and 8 bases from J, the junction contained 8 bases not matched to a gene. Germline V CDR1 and CDR2: SQVTM, ANQGSEA.

CDR3 residues: CASSSGGGLQETQYF. CDR3 bases: TGTGCCAGCAGCTCAGGCGGGGGCCTCCAAGAGACCCAGTACTTC. This sequence joins TRBV7-6 and TRBJ2-5, with a weak D call TRBD2 (7 bases). Trimming shortened V by 4 bases and J by 1 base, and 13 bases separated the two germline ends. The CDR3 is 15 residues long. Germline CDR1 reads SGHVS; CDR2 reads FNYEAQ.

J is TRBJ1-2 and V is TRBV4-3; tentative D call: TRBD1 (5 bases). V was clipped by 1 base and J by 6 bases, with 12 bases between them. Germline V lookup: CDR1 LGHNA, CDR2 YSLEER. The CDR3 runs 14 residues. The CDR3 DNA reads as TGCGCCAGCAGCCAAGGTGTGAGGGGTGATGGCTACACCTTC. Protein: CASSQGVRGDGYTF.

This rearrangement joins TRBV5-1 to TRBJ1-1, with a tentative D call TRBD1 (5 bases). In germline, CDR1 is SGHRS, CDR2 YFSETQ. Trimming cost V 3 bases and J 8 bases, with 8 bases left between them. The CDR3 sequence is 11 residues long. The CDR3 DNA is TGCGCCAGCAGCTATGCAGGGGAAGCTTTCTTT. Translated: CASSYAGEAFF.

This rearrangement joins TRBV25-1 to TRBJ2-1; 8 bases match TRBD2. Germline CDR1 reads MGHDK; CDR2 reads SYGVNS. This CDR3 contains 15 residues. Trimming took 1 base from V and 8 from J; bases not matched to a gene: 7. The CDR3: CASSESAGVPYEQFF. The CDR3 DNA follows: TGTGCCAGCAGTGAATCAGCGGGAGTGCCTTATGAGCAGTTCTTC.

The chain employs TRBV4-3 and TRBJ1-5; no clear D. This CDR3 contains 16 residues. Looked up from germline, CDR1 is LGHNA and CDR2 is YSLEER. Trimming removed 0 bases at V and 4 bases at J, with 13 bases between. CDR3 protein: CASSQDRGPPNQPQHF. Here the CDR3 DNA reads TGCGCCAGCAGCCAAGATCGAGGACCCCCAAATCAGCCCCAGCATTTT.

J is TRBJ2-1 and V is TRBV29-1; 7 bases match TRBD1. Germline-derived CDR1 and CDR2 are SQVTM and ANQGSEA. The ends lost 3 bases at V and 2 bases at J; junction bases unmatched: 4. The CDR3 runs to 14 residues. CDR3 DNA: TGCAGCGTTGATGGTCAGGGGGCCTACAATGAGCAGTTCTTC. Translated: CSVDGQGAYNEQFF.

The chain employs TRBV2 and TRBJ1-2; a weak D match, TRBD1 (5 bases). The CDR3 runs 12 residues. The germline V gene has CDR1 SNHLY and CDR2 FYNNEI. The V end was cut by 10 bases, the J end by 6 bases, with 15 bases between. The CDR3 reads CATQEGRDGYTF. Here the CDR3 DNA reads TGTGCCACCCAGGAAGGCAGGGATGGCTACACCTTC.

J is TRBJ1-2 and V is TRBV5-1; 8 nucleotides match TRBD1. Germline V gives CDR1 SGHRS, CDR2 YFSETQ. The CDR3 length is 15 residues. V shed 3 bases, J shed 3 bases, and the junction held 7 bases outside the gene matches. This CDR3 is CASSYLPGQDYGYTF. CDR3 nucleotide sequence: TGCGCCAGCAGCTACTTACCGGGACAGGACTATGGCTACACCTTC.

The chain has TRBV9 and TRBJ2-3; tentative D call: TRBD2 (7 bases). Looked up from germline, CDR1 is SGDLS and CDR2 is YYNGEE. The length of the CDR3 is 17 residues. The germline V and J ends were trimmed by 3 bases and 4 bases, with 21 bases remaining between them. CDR3 DNA sequence: TGTGCCAGCAGCGAGACCCTAGGCGGGGGCCCCGCAGATACGCAGTATTTT. Translating it yields CASSETLGGGPADTQYF.

The rearrangement uses TRBV27 and TRBJ1-2; D possibly corresponds to TRBD1 (6 bases). Germline values: CDR1 MNHEY, CDR2 SMNVEV (reference sequence). The CDR3 loop spans 17 amino acids. Trimming cost V 3 bases and J 0 bases, with 17 bases left between them. This CDR3 reads CASSFNRVGTTNYGYTF. CDR3 bases: TGTGCCAGCAGTTTCAACAGGGTGGGAACTACTAACTATGGCTACACCTTC.

This chain uses TRBV13 with TRBJ2-7; TRBD2 matches 8 bases. Looked up from germline, CDR1 is PRHDT and CDR2 is FYEKMQ (reference sequence). The V gene end was trimmed by 2 bases and the J gene end by 0 bases; junction bases not matched to a gene: 3. The CDR3 consists of 15 residues. The CDR3 is CASSLFGTSSYEQYF. Here the CDR3 DNA reads TGTGCCAGCAGCTTATTTGGGACTAGCTCCTACGAGCAGTACTTC.

This clone was observed a handful of times. This chain joins TRBV5-1 and TRBJ1-1; D gene unclear. CDR3 size: 14 residues. The germline CDR1 and CDR2 sequences are SGHRS and YFSETQ. Trimming took off 1 base at V and 0 bases at J, with 7 bases between the two ends. The CDR3, as DNA: TGCGCCAGCAGCTTGTTGCAACTGAACACTGAAGCTTTCTTT. Its translation is CASSLLQLNTEAFF.

The rearrangement uses TRBV27 and TRBJ1-6; D gene ambiguous. CDR3 size: 15 residues. Germline loops: CDR1 MNHEY, CDR2 SMNVEV (reference sequence). V was pared by 5 bases and J by 8 bases, with 16 bases between. The CDR3 spells CASSGFGGEYSPLHF. The DNA of the CDR3 is TGTGCCAGCAGTGGGTTCGGCGGGGAATATTCACCCCTCCACTTT.

This clone was detected a few times. The chain is built from TRBV19 and TRBJ2-3; 13 bases match TRBD2. This CDR3 has 17 residues. From germline, CDR1 is LNHDA and CDR2 SQIVND (reference sequence). V lost 3 bases, J lost 1 base, and 4 bases stayed unmatched. The DNA of the CDR3 is TGTGCCAGTAGTATGCGGACTAGCGGGGGCGGCACAGATACGCAGTATTTT. This codes for CASSMRTSGGGTDTQYF.

The chain uses TRBV13 and TRBJ2-7; tentative D call: TRBD1 (6 bases). The CDR3 consists of 15 residues. V lost 2 bases, J lost 1 base, and 12 bases lay in between. In germline, CDR1 is PRHDT, CDR2 FYEKMQ (reference sequence). The CDR3 nucleotides are TGTGCCAGCAGCTTAATGCAGGGGAGATCCTACGAGCAGTACTTC. Protein: CASSLMQGRSYEQYF.

The V call is TRBV4-3, the J call TRBJ2-3; D is uncertain. V was cut by 0 bases and J by 3 bases, with 16 bases left in between. This CDR3 has 17 residues. Germline values: CDR1 LGHNA, CDR2 YSLEER. The CDR3 protein is CASSQDTAGVETDTQYF. The CDR3 nucleotides are TGCGCCAGCAGCCAAGATACCGCAGGCGTAGAAACAGATACGCAGTATTTT.

V gene TRBV29-1 combines with J gene TRBJ2-3; D may correspond to TRBD1 or TRBD2 (7 bases each). CDR3 length: 12 amino acids. The V gene lost 7 bases and the J gene lost 6 bases, with 14 bases spanning the gap. Per germline, CDR1 SQVTM and CDR2 ANQGSEA. CDR3 protein: CSGEGALDTQYF. The CDR3 DNA follows: TGCAGCGGGGAGGGGGCTCTGGATACGCAGTATTTT.

The chain is built from TRBV2 and TRBJ2-2; weak D call: TRBD2 (5 bases). CDR1 is SNHLY, CDR2 FYNNEI, per germline. The length of the CDR3 is 14 residues. V was shortened by 7 bases and J by 5 bases, with 14 bases between the two germline ends. CDR3 amino acids: CASNYGVTTGELFF. The DNA of the CDR3 is TGTGCCAGCAACTACGGGGTGACAACCGGGGAGCTGTTTTTT.

The chain recombines TRBV7-3 with TRBJ2-1; no definite D call. Germline CDR1 is SGHTA and CDR2 is FQGTGA. V was pared by 6 bases and J by 0 bases, with 15 bases between. CDR3 length equals 16 residues. CDR3 amino acids: CASSHGPLSSYNEQFF. The CDR3 nucleotides read TGTGCCAGCAGTCACGGACCCTTGAGCTCCTACAATGAGCAGTTCTTC. Full variable domain (rest looked up from reference TRBV7-3 and TRBJ2-1): GAGVSQTPSNKVTEKGKYVELRCDPISGHTALYWYRQSLGQGPEFLIYFQGTGAADDSGLPNDRFFAVRPEGSVSTLKIQRTERGDSAVYLCASSHGPLSSYNEQFFGPGTRLTVL.

The chain combines TRBV5-1 with TRBJ2-7; 10 bases align to TRBD1. The CDR3 has 15 residues. Germline values: CDR1 SGHRS, CDR2 YFSETQ. The ends lost 0 bases at V and 5 bases at J; junction bases unmatched: 5. In nucleotides, the CDR3 is TGCGCCAGCAGCTTGGGGACAGGGGGTCTCGACGAGCAGTACTTC. It yields the protein CASSLGTGGLDEQYF.

The chain has TRBV5-6 and TRBJ1-2; D is uncertain. In germline, CDR1 is SGHDT, CDR2 YYEEEE. CDR3 length equals 13 residues. The germline V and J ends were trimmed by 2 bases and 8 bases, with 13 bases remaining between them. CDR3 nucleotide sequence: TGTGCCAGCAGCTTTGGGCCCGGCGCAGGCTACACCTTC. Protein: CASSFGPGAGYTF.

This chain connects TRBV14 to TRBJ1-2, with D uncertain. The V gene lost 5 bases and the J gene lost 7 bases, with 14 bases spanning the gap. This CDR3 region has 13 residues. Germline V gene sequence: CDR1 SGHDN, CDR2 FVKESK. CDR3 in DNA: TGTGCCAGCAGCTCTAGTCGGTCGGTTGGCTACACCTTC. Its translation: CASSSSRSVGYTF.

This clone has only one observation. The V gene is TRBV7-3, the J gene TRBJ2-5, with 7 bases aligning to TRBD2. Germline CDR1 is SGHTA and CDR2 is FQGTGA. The CDR3 runs 15 residues. Trimming took 5 bases from V and 5 from J; bases not matched to a gene: 11. The DNA for the CDR3 is TGTGCCAGCAGCCCCGGGACTACTCTCGGGGAGACCCAGTACTTC. Protein sequence: CASSPGTTLGETQYF. Full variable domain (outside the CDR3, taken from reference TRBV7-3 and TRBJ2-5): GAGVSQTPSNKVTEKGKYVELRCDPISGHTALYWYRQSLGQGPEFLIYFQGTGAADDSGLPNDRFFAVRPEGSVSTLKIQRTERGDSAVYLCASSPGTTLGETQYFGPGTRLLVL.

The gene calls are TRBV6-5 and TRBJ1-1, with D maybe TRBD1 (5 bases). CDR3 length: 14 residues. V was trimmed by 11 bases and J by 0 bases, leaving 16 bases between them. CDR1 and CDR2 (germline): MNHEY, SVGAGI. CDR3 residues: CAAGPGTMNTEAFF. DNA for the CDR3: TGTGCCGCCGGCCCGGGGACTATGAACACTGAAGCTTTCTTT.

This chain links TRBV9 with TRBJ2-2; 11 bases fit TRBD2. This CDR3 is 16 amino acids long. Per the germline V gene, CDR1 is SGDLS and CDR2 is YYNGEE. V gave up 4 bases and J gave up 4 bases; unmatched junction bases: 6. The CDR3 DNA reads as TGTGCCAGCAGCCCGTCCGGGACTAGCGGCACCGGGGAGCTGTTTTTT. It encodes CASSPSGTSGTGELFF.

The V gene is TRBV4-3, the J gene TRBJ2-7; 10 positions match TRBD1. The ends lost 0 bases at V and 1 base at J; junction bases unmatched: 6. The CDR3 spans 17 residues. Germline CDR1 LGHNA, CDR2 YSLEER. The CDR3 here is CASSQDTTGGASYEQYF. In nucleotides, the CDR3 is TGCGCCAGCAGCCAAGACACGACAGGGGGCGCATCCTACGAGCAGTACTTC.

CDR3: CASSSRPTGSSYNEQFF. CDR3 in DNA: TGTGCCAGCAGTTCGCGCCCCACAGGGAGCTCCTACAATGAGCAGTTCTTC. The chain employs TRBV28 and TRBJ2-1, with D possibly being TRBD1 (6 bases). Trimming took 4 bases from V and 0 from J, leaving 16 bases between them. The CDR3 sequence is 17 residues long. Germline V CDR1 and CDR2: MDHEN, SYDVKM.

The V gene is TRBV27, the J gene TRBJ2-5; no definite D call. The CDR3 spans 13 residues. V lost 8 bases to trimming and J lost 2 bases, with 12 bases between them. Germline loops: CDR1 MNHEY, CDR2 SMNVEV (reference sequence). CDR3 sequence (DNA): TGTGCCAGCCGCGGACGGCAACAAGAGACCCAGTACTTC. It translates to CASRGRQQETQYF.